This T cell receptor beta chain is from a study of blood T cells in healthy people across ages. Background on the study: Researchers report that template switching captured about one barcoded beta molecule per two T cells.

The count of this clonotype is one. Its antigen is currently unknown. One end of the junction is discordant with germline, which a read error may explain. Regarding the study as a whole: Strongly correlated with naive T cell percentage was TCR beta diversity.

A second PCR of roughly 6 to 12 cycles used a sample-barcoded 5' primer and a J-beta primer mix. Each CDR3 protein gets one entry after TCRdb re-called the 5' RACE reads with MiXCR. The sample holds about 1,400,000 distinct CDR3 sequences, 35% to 45% seen once. There are 17 residues in the CDR3. CDR1 and CDR2 from the germline V gene are SGHVS and FQNEAQ. The source of this sequence is a woman under 30 in good health. The sequenced sample consisted of blood. The V and J genes are TRBV7-8 and TRBJ1-5; D call uncertain. CDR3 residues: CASSLAGFGDSSQPQHF. The CDR3 DNA reads TGTGCCAGCAGCTTAGCGGGTTTTGGGGATAGCAGTCAGCCCCAGCATTTT.